This is a list of T cell receptor beta chains from one sample in a study of shared clonotypes between healthy human individuals. Clones were sequenced by immunoSEQ multiplex PCR, and TCRdb holds only the in-frame ones, with some missing. This sample carries over a million clones, roughly 97% of them seen once, and the ten largest clones take 1.2%. Sequencing was carried out using naive CD4+ T cells sorted from blood. Source of these receptors: a man aged 30 to 45 in good health. Each CDR3 is given with its conserved first and last residue. Each record gives: CDR3 protein, CDR3 DNA, J gene, V gene, clone size, D gene. A D gene is named only where the DNA matches it firmly. A row's size may be missing; if present it is once, few, many or a size class.

CASSAGGQGRNEQFF TGTGCCAGCAGCGCGGGGGGACAGGGGCGGAATGAGCAGTTCTTC TRBJ2-1 TRBV7-2 NA TRBD1
CATSRGRNSPQHF TGTGCCACCAGCAGAGGGAGAAACTCCCCCCAGCATTTT TRBJ1-5 TRBV15 NA NA
CASSWGRSPLTDTQYF TGCGCCAGCAGCTGGGGGCGTTCTCCCCTCACAGATACGCAGTATTTT TRBJ2-3 TRBV5-1 NA NA
CASSILAGGGPGELFF TGCGCCAGCAGCATACTAGCGGGAGGAGGGCCCGGGGAGCTGTTTTTT TRBJ2-2 TRBV5-1 once TRBD2
CASLGQGTDTQYF TGCGCCAGCCTGGGACAGGGCACAGATACGCAGTATTTT TRBJ2-3 TRBV5-1 NA TRBD1
CAISTAIQETQYF TGTGCCATCAGTACAGCAATCCAGGAGACCCAGTACTTC TRBJ2-5 TRBV10-3 once NA
CASSDSSDTQYF TGTGCCAGCAGTGACTCCTCAGATACGCAGTATTTT TRBJ2-3 TRBV6-4 NA NA
CASSNPTVSNEQFF TGTGCCAGTAGTAACCCCACGGTTAGCAATGAGCAGTTCTTC TRBJ2-1 TRBV19 NA NA
CASSYTMTVSNYGYTF TGTGCCAGCAGTTACACCATGACAGTCTCGAACTATGGCTACACCTTC TRBJ1-2 TRBV6-5 NA NA
CASSVLQRTAIDGYTF TGTGCCAGCAGCGTCCTTCAACGGACCGCTATAGATGGCTACACCTTC TRBJ1-2 TRBV9 once NA
CASSSDRGGGYTF TGTGCCAGCAGCTCGGACAGGGGAGGTGGCTACACCTTC TRBJ1-2 TRBV11-2 NA TRBD1
CASSLVAGGRNEQFF TGTGCCAGCAGCTTAGTAGCGGGAGGGCGTAATGAGCAGTTCTTC TRBJ2-1 TRBV7-2 NA TRBD2
CSDAGRDSSETQYF TGCAGCGACGCCGGCCGGGACAGCTCAGAGACCCAGTACTTC TRBJ2-5 TRBV29-1 NA TRBD1
CASSIIDTLNEQFF TGTGCCAGCTCGATTATCGACACACTGAATGAGCAGTTCTTC TRBJ2-1 TRBV9 NA NA
CASSYGQSFYEQYF TGTGCCAGCAGCTATGGGCAATCTTTTTACGAGCAGTACTTC TRBJ2-7 TRBV7-9 NA NA
CASNLGTDEKLFF TGCGCCAGCAACCTCGGGACAGATGAAAAACTGTTTTTT TRBJ1-4 TRBV5-1 NA TRBD1
CASSLTSIGNEQFF TGTGCCAGCAGCCTGACTAGTATCGGCAATGAGCAGTTCTTC TRBJ2-1 TRBV5-5 NA NA
CASRQGTSSYEQYF TGTGCCAGTCGACAGGGGACGAGCTCCTACGAGCAGTACTTC TRBJ2-7 TRBV19 NA TRBD1
CASSLTGLHNEQFF TGCGCCAGCAGCTTGACAGGACTCCACAATGAGCAGTTCTTC TRBJ2-1 TRBV5-1 NA NA
CSASPGGFF TGCAGTGCGAGCCCCGGGGGCTTCTTT TRBJ1-1 TRBV20-1 NA NA
CASSTGGSQPQHF TGTGCCAGCAGCACAGGGGGGAGTCAGCCCCAGCATTTT TRBJ1-5 TRBV7-9 once TRBD1
CASSSGRAEFKTQYF TGTGCCAGCTCTAGCGGGAGGGCCGAATTTAAGACCCAGTACTTC TRBJ2-5 TRBV2 NA TRBD2
CASSPTPPAANSYNEQFF TGTGCCAGCTCGCCGACCCCCCCAGCGGCGAACTCCTACAATGAGCAGTTCTTC TRBJ2-1 TRBV18 once NA
CASSLNPGSEQYF TGTGCCAGCAGCTTAAATCCGGGGTCCGAGCAGTACTTC TRBJ2-7 TRBV7-7 NA NA
CASSSAGTREQYF TGTGCCAGCAGCTCGGCCGGGACGCGGGAGCAGTACTTC TRBJ2-7 TRBV7-2 NA NA
CARGEGCKSSYEQYF TGTGCCAGAGGAGAGGGGTGCAAGAGCTCCTACGAGCAGTACTTC TRBJ2-7 TRBV5-3 once NA
CASSFRSGAPYEQYF TGTGCCAGCAGCTTCCGTAGCGGAGCACCCTACGAGCAGTACTTC TRBJ2-7 TRBV5-4 NA NA
CASSGRRRGSGANVLTF TGTGCCAGCAGTGGACGTAGGAGGGGATCCGGGGCCAACGTCCTGACTTTC TRBJ2-6 TRBV6-1 NA NA
CASRLAGMNTGELFF TGTGCCAGCAGACTAGCGGGAATGAACACCGGGGAGCTGTTTTTT TRBJ2-2 TRBV5-6 NA TRBD2
CASSQVSGVALFF TGTGCCAGCAGCCAAGTCTCAGGGGTTGCGCTGTTTTTT TRBJ1-4 TRBV14 once NA
CASSLLGQGYTEAFF TGTGCCAGCAGTTTATTGGGACAGGGATACACTGAAGCTTTCTTT TRBJ1-1 TRBV27 NA TRBD1
CATTGTTEAFF TGTGCCACCACAGGGACCACTGAAGCTTTCTTT TRBJ1-1 TRBV19 NA NA
CASKGTPSSYEQYF TGTGCCAGCAAGGGGACGCCAAGCTCCTACGAGCAGTACTTC TRBJ2-7 TRBV27 NA NA
CAITQGHPDMNTEAFF TGTGCCATCACCCAGGGACACCCGGACATGAACACTGAAGCTTTCTTT TRBJ1-1 TRBV10-3 NA NA
CASSLGRGLADTQYF TGTGCCAGCAGCTTGGGCAGGGGGCTTGCTGATACGCAGTATTTT TRBJ2-3 TRBV5-4 NA TRBD1
CASSLGTGGTYEQYF TGTGCCAGCAGCTTAGGGACAGGGGGAACCTACGAGCAGTACTTC TRBJ2-7 TRBV7-3 NA TRBD1
CASHAEGGTEAFF TGTGCCAGCCATGCGGAGGGGGGCACTGAAGCTTTCTTT TRBJ1-1 TRBV18 NA NA
CASSRTKVNNNEQFF TGTGCCAGCAGTAGGACTAAAGTGAACAACAATGAGCAGTTCTTC TRBJ2-1 TRBV28 NA NA
CASSYSDSYEQYF TGTGCCAGCAGTTACTCGGACTCCTACGAGCAGTACTTC TRBJ2-7 TRBV6-6 NA NA
CASNRQGGTNEKLFF TGCGCCAGCAACCGACAGGGCGGGACTAATGAAAAACTGTTTTTT TRBJ1-4 TRBV5-1 NA TRBD1
CASSLKEGEASGNTIYF TGTGCCAGCAGCTTAAAAGAAGGGGAAGCGTCTGGAAACACCATATATTTT TRBJ1-3 TRBV7-3 NA NA
CASSGSQNTEAFF TGTGCCAGCAGCGGATCGCAGAACACTGAAGCTTTCTTT TRBJ1-1 TRBV2 NA NA
CSVEAVGPENIQYF TGCAGCGTTGAAGCGGTTGGGCCTGAAAACATTCAGTACTTC TRBJ2-4 TRBV29-1 once NA
CAVGEQYF TGTGCGGTGGGCGAGCAGTACTTC TRBJ2-7 TRBV30 once NA
CASNPSNTGELFF TGTGCCAGCAATCCCTCGAACACCGGGGAGCTGTTTTTT TRBJ2-2 TRBV6-1 NA NA
CARSLVREGLDEQFF TGTGCCAGAAGCTTGGTGCGGGAGGGGCTGGATGAGCAGTTCTTC TRBJ2-1 TRBV5-3 NA TRBD2
CASSGGDFRSREQFF TGTGCCAGCAGCGGTGGGGATTTTCGTAGCCGTGAGCAGTTCTTC TRBJ2-1 TRBV9 once NA
CASSWGLAGDRQFF TGCGCCAGCAGCTGGGGACTAGCGGGAGATAGGCAGTTCTTC TRBJ2-1 TRBV5-1 NA TRBD2
CASSPLAVRDESYNEQFF TGTGCCAGCTCGCCCCTCGCGGTGCGGGACGAGTCCTACAATGAGCAGTTCTTC TRBJ2-1 TRBV18 NA NA
CASSPQLTAGNTIYF TGTGCCAGCAGCCCCCAACTGACAGCTGGAAACACCATATATTTT TRBJ1-3 TRBV2 NA NA
CASSPPGFDEQYF TGTGCCAGCTCACCACCCGGGTTCGACGAGCAGTACTTC TRBJ2-7 TRBV18 once NA